The present T cell receptor (beta chain) was sequenced within a study of cytomegalovirus exposure and HLA in healthy donors. Looking at the study overall: A prior study identified 100 million to 130 million unique TCR beta sequences from 200 million or so T cells. Inside one of the first data releases sat about 85 million unique TCRs taken from HLA-typed donors.

Germline-derived CDR1 and CDR2 are MNHEY and SMNVEV (reference sequence). V gave up 9 bases and J gave up 0 bases; unmatched junction bases: 8. This CDR3 comprises 14 residues. Findings and limits, study-wide: In the analysis, some V segments, TRBV6-2 and TRBV6-3 included, were excluded as indistinguishable.

Only one count was recorded for this clone. Its antigen is unidentified. Other DNA sequences within the sample encode an identical CDR3. PCR involved 60 Vbeta and 13 Jbeta primers. This table comes from immunoSEQ multiplex PCR, and its TCRdb copy is limited to in-frame clones, with some not included. This sample yields more than 45,000 clones, of which around 74% are seen a single time; 5% to 7.5% belongs to the top ten. The sample comprised PBMCs. The sequence was collected from a man aged 25-45 years in good health and CMV-seronegative. The V gene is TRBV27, the J gene TRBJ2-7; 7 bases align to TRBD2. The CDR3 sequence: CASSPGGSSYEQYF. CDR3 DNA sequence: TGTGCCAGTTCCCCGGGGGGAAGCTCCTACGAGCAGTACTTC.